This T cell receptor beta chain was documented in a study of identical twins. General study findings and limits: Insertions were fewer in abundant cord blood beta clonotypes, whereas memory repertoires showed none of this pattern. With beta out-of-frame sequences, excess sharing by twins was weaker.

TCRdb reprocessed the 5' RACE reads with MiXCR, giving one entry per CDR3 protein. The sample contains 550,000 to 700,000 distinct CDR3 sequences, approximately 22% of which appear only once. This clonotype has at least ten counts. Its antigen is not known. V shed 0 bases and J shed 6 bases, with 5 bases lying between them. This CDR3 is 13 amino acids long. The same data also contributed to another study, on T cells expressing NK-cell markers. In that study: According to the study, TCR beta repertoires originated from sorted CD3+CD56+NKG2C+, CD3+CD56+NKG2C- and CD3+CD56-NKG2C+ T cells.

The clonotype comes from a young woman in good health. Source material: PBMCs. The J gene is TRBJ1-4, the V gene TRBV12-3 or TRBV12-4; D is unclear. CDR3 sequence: CASSLAGYEKLFF. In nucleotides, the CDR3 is TGTGCCAGCAGTTTAGCGGGTTATGAAAAACTGTTTTTT.